This T cell receptor beta chain stems from a study of CD4 T cells in relation to SARS-CoV-2 and coronaviruses. Overall study findings and caveats: In around three fifths of donors, memory CD4+ clonotypes crossrecognized SARS-CoV-2 and at least one common cold coronavirus spike. According to naive versus memory sequencing, detected responses are memory recall, not newly primed. Pre-pandemic and post-infection samples never came from the same donor.

Notes on this clone: The antigen is unknown.

Before the COVID-19 pandemic, during about 2010-2018, CD4+ T cells were taken from unexposed donors. Naive and memory CD4+ T cell DNA was deep-sequenced without culture. Sequencing was performed with immunoSEQ multiplex PCR; in TCRdb, only in-frame clones are kept and a portion is missing. Among some 70,000 clones listed, about 92% were seen once. This CDR3 region has 17 residues. V shed 4 bases and J shed 2 bases, with 20 bases lying between them. Germline V gives CDR1 MNHEY, CDR2 SMNVEV (reference sequence). The sequenced sample consisted of naive CD4+ T cells from PBMCs. As for subset: naive CD4+ T cells isolated by negative enrichment. The V call is TRBV27, the J call TRBJ2-5; D might be TRBD1 or TRBD2, each matching 5 bases. The receptor comes from a human donor in good health. The CDR3: CASSSGRARRVQETQYF. CDR3 in DNA: TGTGCCAGCAGTTCGGGACGAGCGCGACGAGTTCAAGAGACCCAGTACTTC.